Shown below are 8 T cell receptor beta chains from a single sample sequenced in a study of CD8 T cells in Susac syndrome (dated by TCRdb to the late 2010s). Receptor libraries were prepared by the immunoSEQ multiplex PCR assay. RNA was extracted using the RNeasy kit, and roughly 0.45 to 1 microgram was reverse transcribed with random hexamers. The public reads were run again by TCRdb, first through fastp at Q25 and then through MiXCR, and only productive beta chains were kept. When rows share a CDR3 protein, they turn into one entry using the most common DNA and genes. Recorded for this sample are some 300,000 distinct CDR3 sequences; roughly 85% of them occurred a single time. The top ten clonotypes cover roughly 0.22% of the sample. Sequenced sample: CD8+ T cells from PBMCs. These receptor sequences come from a human donor with multiple sclerosis.

This clonotype was detected only once. The rearrangement uses TRBV29-1 and TRBJ2-7, with D maybe TRBD2 (6 bases). Trimming removed 0 bases at V and 7 bases at J, with 13 bases between. The germline gives CDR1 SQVTM, CDR2 ANQGSEA. CDR3 length: 13 residues. In DNA form, the CDR3 reads TGCAGCGTTGAAGAGGGACTGCCGGGGGAGCAGTACTTC. Translating gives CSVEEGLPGEQYF.

V usage is TRBV7-9 and J usage is TRBJ2-3, with a weak D call TRBD1 (6 bases). The V gene lost 2 bases and the J gene lost 1 base, with 10 bases spanning the gap. The CDR3 runs to 15 residues. CDR1 and CDR2 from the germline V gene are SEHNR and FQNEAQ (reference sequence). The CDR3 spells CASSLTGTRTDTQYF. DNA for the CDR3: TGTGCCAGCAGCTTAACAGGGACACGCACAGATACGCAGTATTTT.

The chain employs TRBV20-1 and TRBJ2-5; D is possibly TRBD1 or TRBD2 (5 bases each). The CDR3 sequence is 13 residues long. V was clipped by 1 base and J by 2 bases, with 8 bases between them. CDR1 and CDR2 from the germline V gene are DFQATT and SNEGSKA (reference sequence). Here the CDR3 DNA reads TGCAGTGCTAGAGGTTGGGGGCAAGAGACCCAGTACTTC. Its translation is CSARGWGQETQYF.

This rearrangement joins TRBV6-9 to TRBJ1-2; TRBD1 matches at 9 bases. CDR1 is MNHGY, CDR2 SVAAGI, per germline. The CDR3 consists of 15 residues. Trimming cost V 5 bases and J 6 bases; bases outside gene matches: 10. The CDR3, as DNA: TGTGCCAGCAGTACCTGGACAGGGGAGCGGGATGGCTACACCTTC. This translates into CASSTWTGERDGYTF.

The rearrangement links TRBV4-1 to TRBJ2-7; a weak D match, TRBD2 (5 bases). The length of the CDR3 is 15 residues. Germline V CDR1 and CDR2: MGHRA, YSYEKL. With 0 bases removed from V and 4 bases from J, the gap between germline ends came to 13 bases. CDR3: CASSQEATGSYEQYF. The CDR3 DNA sequence: TGCGCCAGCAGCCAAGAAGCGACGGGGAGTTACGAGCAGTACTTC.

The gene calls are TRBV15 and TRBJ1-1; D remains unclear. V lost 1 base and J 5 bases, leaving 8 bases between the germline ends. This CDR3 is 13 amino acids long. Germline-derived CDR1 and CDR2 are LNHNV and YYDKDF (reference sequence). This CDR3 reads CATSRAARTEAFF. CDR3 coding DNA: TGTGCCACCAGCAGAGCGGCGAGAACTGAAGCTTTCTTT.

The V and J genes are TRBV7-9 and TRBJ2-1; D is tentatively TRBD1 or TRBD2 (5 bases each). CDR3 length: 14 residues. The V gene's germline CDR1 is SEHNR and CDR2 FQNEAQ (reference sequence). V dropped 5 bases and J dropped 6 bases, with 14 bases sitting between them. CDR3 loop: CASSPSGLGNEQFF. For the CDR3, the DNA is TGTGCCAGCAGCCCCTCGGGGCTGGGCAATGAGCAGTTCTTC.

V is TRBV4-3 and J is TRBJ2-1, with 10 bases fitting TRBD1. Germline CDR1 and CDR2: LGHNA and YSLEER. CDR3 length: 19 amino acids. V lost 3 bases, J lost 0 bases, and 11 bases stayed unmatched. CDR3 sequence: CASSQKTGGWGFSYNEQFF. CDR3 DNA: TGCGCCAGCAGCCAGAAGACAGGGGGCTGGGGGTTCTCCTACAATGAGCAGTTCTTC.